This T cell receptor (beta chain) was profiled in a study of blood T cell repertoires in COVID-19. Study as a whole: Sample material is recorded as cDNA or gDNA derived from T cells, B-cell-depleted T cells, or PBMCs.

Germline V gene lookup returns CDR1 SGHNT and CDR2 YYREEE (reference sequence). There are 16 residues in the CDR3. Germline trimming cut 0 bases from V and 0 bases from J; bases unmatched to any gene: 2. Sequencing was performed with immunoSEQ multiplex PCR; in TCRdb, only in-frame clones are kept and a portion is missing. The profile shows 150,000 to 200,000 clones, 80% of them singletons. Cohorts were based on clinical histories the participants reported. Cohort 3 recovered donors had two negative PCRs, clearance, or symptom resolution. The source of this sequence is a man between 40 and 49 years old who had recovered from COVID-19. The chain employs TRBV5-4 and TRBJ2-2, with 7 bases identical to TRBD2. Sequenced input: PBMCs or T cells enriched from blood (not recorded which). In DNA form, the CDR3 reads TGTGCCAGCAGCTTGGATCGGGGGGCGAACACCGGGGAGCTGTTTTTT. It codes for CASSLDRGANTGELFF. The full variable domain, in which reference TRBV5-4 and TRBJ2-2 provide the parts outside the CDR3, is ETGVTQSPTHLIKTRGQQVTLRCSSQSGHNTVSWYQQALGQGPQFIFQYYREEENGRGNFPPRFSGLQFPNYSSELNVNALELDDSALYLCASSLDRGANTGELFFGEGSRLTVL.